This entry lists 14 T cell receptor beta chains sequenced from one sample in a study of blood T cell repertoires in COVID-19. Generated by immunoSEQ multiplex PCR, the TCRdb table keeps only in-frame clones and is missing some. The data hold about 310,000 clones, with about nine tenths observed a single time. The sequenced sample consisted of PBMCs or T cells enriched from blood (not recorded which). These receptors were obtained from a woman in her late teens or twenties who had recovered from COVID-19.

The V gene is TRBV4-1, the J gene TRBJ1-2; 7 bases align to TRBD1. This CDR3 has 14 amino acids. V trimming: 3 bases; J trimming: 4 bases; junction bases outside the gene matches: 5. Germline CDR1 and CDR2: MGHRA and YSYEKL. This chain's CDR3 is CASSQWTGSYGYTF. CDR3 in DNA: TGCGCCAGCAGCCAGTGGACAGGTTCCTATGGCTACACCTTC.

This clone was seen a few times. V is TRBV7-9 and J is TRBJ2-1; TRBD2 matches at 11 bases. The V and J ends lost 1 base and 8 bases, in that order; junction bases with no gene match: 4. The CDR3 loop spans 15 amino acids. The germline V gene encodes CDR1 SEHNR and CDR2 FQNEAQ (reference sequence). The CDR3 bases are TGTGCCAGCAGCTTAGTGCTAGCGGGAGGACATGAGCAGTTCTTC. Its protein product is CASSLVLAGGHEQFF.

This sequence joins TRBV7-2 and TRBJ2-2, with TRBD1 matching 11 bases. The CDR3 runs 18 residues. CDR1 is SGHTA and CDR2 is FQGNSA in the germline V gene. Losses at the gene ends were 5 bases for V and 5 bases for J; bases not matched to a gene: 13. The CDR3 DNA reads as TGTGCCAGCAGCGTGCGACCGCCGGGACAGGGGGGGACCGGGGAGCTGTTTTTT. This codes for CASSVRPPGQGGTGELFF.

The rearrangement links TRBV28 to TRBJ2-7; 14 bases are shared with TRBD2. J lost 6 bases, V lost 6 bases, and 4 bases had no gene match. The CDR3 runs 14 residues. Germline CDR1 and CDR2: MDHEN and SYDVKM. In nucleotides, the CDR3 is TGTGCCAGCAGACCGGGACTAGCGGGAGTCGAGCAGTACTTC. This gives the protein CASRPGLAGVEQYF.

The CDR3 loop reads CASSELAGGSSYNSPLHF. The CDR3 DNA sequence: TGTGCCAGCAGTGAATTGGCAGGGGGCAGCTCCTATAATTCACCCCTCCACTTT. The genes are TRBV2 and TRBJ1-6; 8 bases match TRBD1. Germline trimming cut 2 bases from V and 0 bases from J; bases unmatched to any gene: 6. The CDR3 covers 18 residues. Germline CDR1 reads SNHLY; CDR2 reads FYNNEI.

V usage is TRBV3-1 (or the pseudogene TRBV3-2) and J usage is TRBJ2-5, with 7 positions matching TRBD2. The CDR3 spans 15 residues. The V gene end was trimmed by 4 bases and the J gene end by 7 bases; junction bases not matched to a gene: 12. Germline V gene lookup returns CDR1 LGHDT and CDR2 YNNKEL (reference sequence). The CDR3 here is CASSPGLAATTTQYF. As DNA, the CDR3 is TGTGCCAGCAGCCCGGGGCTAGCGGCTACTACGACCCAGTACTTC.

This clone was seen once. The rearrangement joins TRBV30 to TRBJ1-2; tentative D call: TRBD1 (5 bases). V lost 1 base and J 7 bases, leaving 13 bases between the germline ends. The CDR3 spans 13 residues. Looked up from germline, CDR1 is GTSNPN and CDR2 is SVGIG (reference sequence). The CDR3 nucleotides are TGTGCCTGGAGTGCAGGGTTAACGGCTGGCTACACCTTC. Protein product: CAWSAGLTAGYTF.

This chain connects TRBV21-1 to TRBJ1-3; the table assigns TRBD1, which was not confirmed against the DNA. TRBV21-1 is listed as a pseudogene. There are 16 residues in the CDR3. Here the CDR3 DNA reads TGTGCCAGCAGCAAAGTCCCGACAGGCTCTGGAAACACCATATATTTT. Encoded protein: CASSKVPTGSGNTIYF.

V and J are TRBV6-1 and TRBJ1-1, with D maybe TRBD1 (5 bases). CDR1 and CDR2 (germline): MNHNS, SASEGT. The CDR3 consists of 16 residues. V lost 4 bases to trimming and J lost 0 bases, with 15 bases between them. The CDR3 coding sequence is TGTGCCAGCAGTGCTCAGGGATCGCAAATGAACACTGAAGCTTTCTTT. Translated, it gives CASSAQGSQMNTEAFF.

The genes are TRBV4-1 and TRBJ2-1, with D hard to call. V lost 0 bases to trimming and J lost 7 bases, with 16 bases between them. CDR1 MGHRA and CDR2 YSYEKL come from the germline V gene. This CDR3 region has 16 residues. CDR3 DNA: TGCGCCAGCAGCCAAGATCCGACAATAGTTCGTAATGAGCAGTTCTTC. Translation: CASSQDPTIVRNEQFF.

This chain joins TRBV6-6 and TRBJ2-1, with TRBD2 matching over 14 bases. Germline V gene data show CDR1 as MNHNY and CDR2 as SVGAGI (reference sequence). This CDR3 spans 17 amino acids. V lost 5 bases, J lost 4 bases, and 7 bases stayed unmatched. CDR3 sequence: CASSPRLAGGVYNEQFF. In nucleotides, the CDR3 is TGTGCCAGCAGTCCTCGACTAGCGGGAGGGGTATACAATGAGCAGTTCTTC.

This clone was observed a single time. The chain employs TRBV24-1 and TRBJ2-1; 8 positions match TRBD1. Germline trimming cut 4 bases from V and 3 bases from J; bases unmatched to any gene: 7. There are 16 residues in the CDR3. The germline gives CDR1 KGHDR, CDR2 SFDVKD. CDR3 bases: TGTGCCACCAGTGAGTCAGGGGGCAGGTACTACAATGAGCAGTTCTTC. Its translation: CATSESGGRYYNEQFF.

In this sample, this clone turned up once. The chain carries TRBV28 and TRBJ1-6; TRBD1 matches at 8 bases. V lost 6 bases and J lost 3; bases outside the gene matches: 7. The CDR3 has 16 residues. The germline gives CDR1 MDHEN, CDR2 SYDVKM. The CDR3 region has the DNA TGTGCCAGCAGACCCGGACAGGGTCTCTATAATTCACCCCTCCACTTT. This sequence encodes CASRPGQGLYNSPLHF.

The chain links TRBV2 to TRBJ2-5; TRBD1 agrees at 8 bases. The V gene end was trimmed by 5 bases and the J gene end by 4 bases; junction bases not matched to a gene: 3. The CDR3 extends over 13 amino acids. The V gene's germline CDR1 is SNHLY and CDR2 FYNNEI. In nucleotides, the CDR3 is TGTGCCAGCAGTCAAACAGGGGGAGAGACCCAGTACTTC. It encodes CASSQTGGETQYF.